Below, one T cell receptor beta chain is given with its context. The antigen is undetermined. The source of the sample is a study of CD8+ T cells in alopecia areata. Regarding the study as a whole: Among the top 100, expanded CD8+ clones, as well as scalp clonality, were significantly decreased by tofacitinib.

cDNA prepared by RNA extraction and subsequent reverse transcription served as the template for sequencing. TCRdb's copy holds only in-frame clones and misses some; the assay was immunoSEQ multiplex PCR. The table lists approximately 45,000 clones, under 70% of them singletons, with around 23% in the top ten. V was clipped by 0 bases and J by 7 bases, with 11 bases between them. CDR3 size: 14 residues. The germline CDR1 and CDR2 sequences are SGHRS and YFSETQ. As to treatment: oral pan-JAK inhibitor, 5-10 mg twice daily. Sequenced material: CD8+ T cells sorted from blood, taken at week 4, from a patient treated with tofacitinib. V is TRBV5-1 and J is TRBJ2-1; D gene uncertain. This clonotype was sampled from a human donor with alopecia areata. The CDR3 region is CASSLVPSRNEQFF. The CDR3 DNA reads as TGCGCCAGCAGCTTGGTTCCCTCCCGGAATGAGCAGTTCTTC.